The 5 T cell receptor beta chains below come from one sample, sequenced in a study of CD8+CD57+ T cells in acquired aplastic anemia. Genomic DNA acted as the template from which TCR beta VDJ combination and CDR3 sequence profiling were carried out. TCRdb re-called the reads through MiXCR, storing one row per CDR3 protein. The sample holds about 200,000 distinct CDR3 sequences, about 62% seen once. For sequencing, patients were chosen who had shown expansion of CD8+CD57+ cells by flow cytometry. Sample: sorted CD4+, CD8+, or CD8+CD57+ T cells (not recorded which) from PBMCs. These receptors came from a human donor with aplastic anemia.

V is TRBV24-1 and J is TRBJ2-5; D gene uncertain. There are 16 residues in the CDR3. V dropped 4 bases and J dropped 3 bases, with 17 bases sitting between them. The germline gives CDR1 KGHDR, CDR2 SFDVKD. The CDR3 spells CATSDLPGLGKETQYF. The DNA of the CDR3 is TGTGCCACCAGTGACCTTCCGGGTTTGGGGAAAGAGACCCAGTACTTC.

The chain recombines TRBV20-1 with TRBJ2-7, with 10 bases lining up with TRBD2. The CDR3 loop spans 14 amino acids. The germline CDR1 and CDR2 sequences are DFQATT and SNEGSKA (reference sequence). The V and J ends lost 1 base and 3 bases, in that order; junction bases with no gene match: 3. Written as DNA, the CDR3 is TGCAGTGCTAGAGCTAGCGGGGGTATCTACGAGCAGTACTTC. This encodes CSARASGGIYEQYF.

There are many counts of this clonotype. The V and J genes are TRBV19 and TRBJ2-3, with D perhaps matching TRBD1 (6 bases). V dropped 5 bases and J dropped 4 bases, with 16 bases sitting between them. The CDR3 spans 15 residues. Germline CDR1 LNHDA, CDR2 SQIVND (reference sequence). The CDR3 bases are TGTGCCAGTAGTTTTCTGACAGGTGGCTCAGATACGCAGTATTTT. Residues: CASSFLTGGSDTQYF.

The chain recombines TRBV7-9 with TRBJ1-5, with 7 nucleotides matching TRBD1. V trimming: 3 bases; J trimming: 9 bases; junction bases outside the gene matches: 5. The CDR3 is 13 residues long. Germline loops: CDR1 SEHNR, CDR2 FQNEAQ (reference sequence). Here the CDR3 DNA reads TGTGCCAGCAGCTTGGACAGGCAACGGCCCCAGCATTTT. Protein product: CASSLDRQRPQHF.

The chain employs TRBV20-1 and TRBJ2-1; TRBD2 matches at 10 bases. The CDR3 length is 14 residues. Per germline, CDR1 DFQATT and CDR2 SNEGSKA (reference sequence). With V trimmed by 6 bases and J by 7 bases, 9 bases remained unmatched. Here the CDR3 reads CSAAPSGRRNEQFF. CDR3 nucleotides: TGCAGTGCGGCTCCTAGCGGGAGACGGAATGAGCAGTTCTTC.